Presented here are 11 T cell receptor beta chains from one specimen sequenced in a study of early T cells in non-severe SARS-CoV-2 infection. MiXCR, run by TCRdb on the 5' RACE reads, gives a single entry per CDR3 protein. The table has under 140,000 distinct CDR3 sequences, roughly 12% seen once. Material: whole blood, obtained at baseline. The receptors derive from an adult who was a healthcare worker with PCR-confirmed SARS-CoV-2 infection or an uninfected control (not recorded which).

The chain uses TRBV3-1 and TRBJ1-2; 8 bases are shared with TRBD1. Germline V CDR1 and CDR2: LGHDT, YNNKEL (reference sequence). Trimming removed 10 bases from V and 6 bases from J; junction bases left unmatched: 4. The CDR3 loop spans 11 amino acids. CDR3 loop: CATQGADGYTF. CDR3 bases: TGTGCCACCCAGGGGGCTGATGGCTACACCTTC.

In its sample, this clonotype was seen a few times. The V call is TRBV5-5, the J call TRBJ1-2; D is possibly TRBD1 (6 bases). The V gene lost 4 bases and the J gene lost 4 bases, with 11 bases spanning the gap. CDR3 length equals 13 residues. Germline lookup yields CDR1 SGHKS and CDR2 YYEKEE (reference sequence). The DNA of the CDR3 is TGTGCCAGCAGCCGCACAGGGCGCTATGGCTACACCTTC. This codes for CASSRTGRYGYTF.

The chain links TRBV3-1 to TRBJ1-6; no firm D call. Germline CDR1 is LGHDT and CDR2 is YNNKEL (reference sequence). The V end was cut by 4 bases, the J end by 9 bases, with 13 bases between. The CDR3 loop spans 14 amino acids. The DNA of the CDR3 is TGTGCCAGCAGCCCTCCCTGGGCTGGTTCACCCCTCCACTTT. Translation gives CASSPPWAGSPLHF.

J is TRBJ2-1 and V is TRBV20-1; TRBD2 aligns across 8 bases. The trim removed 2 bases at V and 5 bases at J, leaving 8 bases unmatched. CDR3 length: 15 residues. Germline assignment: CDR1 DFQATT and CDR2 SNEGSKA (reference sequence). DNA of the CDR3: TGCAGTGCTAGACCCCGGGAGGGCCCCGACAATGAGCAGTTCTTC. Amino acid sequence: CSARPREGPDNEQFF.

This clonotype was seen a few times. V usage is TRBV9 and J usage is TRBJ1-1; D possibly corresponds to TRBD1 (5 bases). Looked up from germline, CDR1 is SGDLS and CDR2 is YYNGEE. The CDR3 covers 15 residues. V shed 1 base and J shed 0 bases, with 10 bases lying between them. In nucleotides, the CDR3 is TGTGCCAGCAGCGTAAAGGGGATAATGAACACTGAAGCTTTCTTT. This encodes CASSVKGIMNTEAFF.

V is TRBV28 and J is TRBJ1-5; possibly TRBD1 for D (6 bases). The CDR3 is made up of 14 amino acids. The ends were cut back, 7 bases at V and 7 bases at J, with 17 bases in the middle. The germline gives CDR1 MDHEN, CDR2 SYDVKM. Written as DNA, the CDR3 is TGTGCCAGCACCCCGTGGGGGGCGGGACAGCCCCAGCATTTT. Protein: CASTPWGAGQPQHF.

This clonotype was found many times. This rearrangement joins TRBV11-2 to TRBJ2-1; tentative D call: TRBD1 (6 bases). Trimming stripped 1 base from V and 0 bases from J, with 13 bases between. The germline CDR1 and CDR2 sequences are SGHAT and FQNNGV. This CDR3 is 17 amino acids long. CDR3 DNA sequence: TGTGCCAGCAGCTTAGCAACAGGGCACAGCTCCTACAATGAGCAGTTCTTC. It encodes CASSLATGHSSYNEQFF.

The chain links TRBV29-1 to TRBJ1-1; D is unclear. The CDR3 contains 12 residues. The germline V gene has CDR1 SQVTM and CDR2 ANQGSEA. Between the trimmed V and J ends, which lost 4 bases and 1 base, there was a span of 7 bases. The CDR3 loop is CSVATGNTEAFF. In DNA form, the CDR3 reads TGCAGCGTTGCGACCGGGAACACTGAAGCTTTCTTT.

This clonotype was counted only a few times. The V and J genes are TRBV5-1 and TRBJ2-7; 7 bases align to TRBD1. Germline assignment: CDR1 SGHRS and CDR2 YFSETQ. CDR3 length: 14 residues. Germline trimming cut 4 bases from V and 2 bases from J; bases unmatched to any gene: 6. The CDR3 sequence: CASSLRQGPYEQYF. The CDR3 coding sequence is TGCGCCAGCAGCCTGAGACAGGGACCCTACGAGCAGTACTTC.

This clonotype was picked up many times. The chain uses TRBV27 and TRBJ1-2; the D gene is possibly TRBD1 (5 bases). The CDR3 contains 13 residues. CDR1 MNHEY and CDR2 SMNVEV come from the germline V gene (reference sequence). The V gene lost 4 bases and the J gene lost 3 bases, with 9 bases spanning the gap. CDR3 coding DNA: TGTGCCAGCAGTTGGGGACCGCACTATGGCTACACCTTC. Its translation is CASSWGPHYGYTF.

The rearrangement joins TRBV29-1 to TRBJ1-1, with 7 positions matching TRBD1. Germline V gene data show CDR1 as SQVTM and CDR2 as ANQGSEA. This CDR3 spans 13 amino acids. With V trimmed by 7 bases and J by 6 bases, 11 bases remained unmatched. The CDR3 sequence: CSASRQGGAEAFF. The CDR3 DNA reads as TGCAGCGCGAGCCGACAGGGCGGCGCTGAAGCTTTCTTT.